This section outlines one T cell receptor (beta chain) sequence together with its context. Its target is unknown. V gave up 4 bases and J gave up 7 bases, with 17 bases separating them. Germline CDR1 SGHTA, CDR2 FQGNSA. The CDR3 totals 14 residues. The TCR beta cDNA libraries contained unique molecular identifiers. Each CDR3 protein is one row after TCRdb ran MiXCR on the PCR reads. The sample includes about 800,000 distinct CDR3 sequences, 30% of them seen just once. The data stem from a study of post-analysis software for immune sequencing data. Findings and limits, study-wide: Strong co-clustering by F measure was evident for samples that had been prepared in the same batch. Among multiple sclerosis patients, normalized Chao1 diversity was significantly below that of controls. Several TRBV segments, TRBV5-6, TRBV5-1 and TRBV20-1 among them, were found more frequent in patients than controls.

This chain joins TRBV7-2 and TRBJ2-7; a possible D gene is TRBD1 (6 bases). The sequenced sample was blood. The sequence came from a girl between 5 and 17 years old with multiple sclerosis. The CDR3 loop is CASSSRTGGWEQYV. CDR3 sequence (DNA): TGTGCCAGCAGCTCCCGGACTGGGGGCTGGGAGCAGTACGTC.